The T cell receptor (beta chain) described here comes from a study of T-cell reconstitution after alpha-beta-depleted transplantation in children. General study findings and limits: Newly made T cells mostly supplied T-cell counts and diversity one year after transplant.

With regard to this clonotype: Its specificity is not known.

Unique molecular identifiers tagged the TCRbeta library. TCRdb redid the calling of the PCR reads with MiXCR, one entry per CDR3 protein. The repertoire holds fewer than 700,000 distinct CDR3 sequences, with around 23% as singletons. The sequences come from PBMCs, mostly from graft donor cells, collected 360 days after TCRalphabeta/CD19-depleted stem cell transplant. The sequence came from a boy under three years old who had a stem cell transplant for acute myeloid leukemia, so the T cells may come from the graft donor.

Here the CDR3 DNA reads TGTGCCAGCAGCTATGGACAGGGCCCCACTAATGAAAAACTGTTTTTT. Translated: CASSYGQGPTNEKLFF. The chain combines TRBV5-5 with TRBJ1-4; TRBD1 aligns across 8 bases. Per germline, CDR1 SGHKS and CDR2 YYEKEE (reference sequence). This CDR3 has 16 residues. The V gene end was trimmed by 3 bases and the J gene end by 2 bases; junction bases not matched to a gene: 6.